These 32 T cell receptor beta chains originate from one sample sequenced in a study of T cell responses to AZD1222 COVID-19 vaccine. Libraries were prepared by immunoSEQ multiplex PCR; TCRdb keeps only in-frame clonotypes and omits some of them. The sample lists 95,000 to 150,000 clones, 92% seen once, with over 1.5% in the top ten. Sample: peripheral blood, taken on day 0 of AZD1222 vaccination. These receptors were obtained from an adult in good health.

The CDR3 region is CASSDVVGQRYGYTF. CDR3 DNA sequence: TGCGCCAGCAGTGATGTCGTGGGGCAGCGGTATGGCTACACCTTC. The chain is built from TRBV10-2 and TRBJ1-2; maybe TRBD1 (5 bases). The V end lost 3 bases, the J end lost 5 bases, and 16 bases lay between the germline ends. The CDR3 length is 15 residues. Germline CDR1 is WSHSY and CDR2 is SAAADI.

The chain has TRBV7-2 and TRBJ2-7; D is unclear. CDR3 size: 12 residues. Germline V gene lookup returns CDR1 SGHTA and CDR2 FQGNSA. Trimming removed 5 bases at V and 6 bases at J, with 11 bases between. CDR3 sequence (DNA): TGTGCCAGCAGCCTAGGGATGGGCGAGCAGTACGTC. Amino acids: CASSLGMGEQYV.

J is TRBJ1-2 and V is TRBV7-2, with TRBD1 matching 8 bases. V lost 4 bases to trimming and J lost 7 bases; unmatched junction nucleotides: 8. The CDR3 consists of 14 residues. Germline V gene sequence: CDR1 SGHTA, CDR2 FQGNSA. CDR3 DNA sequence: TGTGCCAGCAGCTCATCCCAGGGGGCCGCTGGCTACACCTTC. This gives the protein CASSSSQGAAGYTF.

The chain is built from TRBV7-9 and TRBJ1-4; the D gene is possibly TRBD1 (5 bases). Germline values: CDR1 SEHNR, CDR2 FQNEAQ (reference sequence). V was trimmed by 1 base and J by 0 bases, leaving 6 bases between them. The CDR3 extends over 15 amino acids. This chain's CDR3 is CASSLGRATNEKLFF. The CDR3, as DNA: TGTGCCAGCAGCTTAGGCAGGGCAACTAATGAAAAACTGTTTTTT.

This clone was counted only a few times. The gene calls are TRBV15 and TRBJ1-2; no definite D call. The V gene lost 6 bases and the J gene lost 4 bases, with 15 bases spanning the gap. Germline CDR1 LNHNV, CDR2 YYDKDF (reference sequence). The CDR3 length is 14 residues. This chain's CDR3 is CATRRDRAGYGYTF. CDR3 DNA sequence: TGTGCCACCAGACGTGACCGAGCTGGCTATGGCTACACCTTC.

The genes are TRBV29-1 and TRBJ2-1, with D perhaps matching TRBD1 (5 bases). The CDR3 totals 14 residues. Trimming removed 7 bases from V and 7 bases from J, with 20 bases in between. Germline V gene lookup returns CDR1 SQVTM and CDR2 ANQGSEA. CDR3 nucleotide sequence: TGCAGCGCTGAGGCCAGGGTGGCTGGTAATGAGCAGTTCTTC. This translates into CSAEARVAGNEQFF.

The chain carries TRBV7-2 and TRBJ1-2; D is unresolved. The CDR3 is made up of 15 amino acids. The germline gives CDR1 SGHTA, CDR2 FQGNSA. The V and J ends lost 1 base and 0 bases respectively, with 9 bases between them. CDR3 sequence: CASSLGAGANYGYTF. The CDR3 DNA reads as TGTGCCAGCAGCTTAGGGGCAGGAGCTAACTATGGCTACACCTTC.

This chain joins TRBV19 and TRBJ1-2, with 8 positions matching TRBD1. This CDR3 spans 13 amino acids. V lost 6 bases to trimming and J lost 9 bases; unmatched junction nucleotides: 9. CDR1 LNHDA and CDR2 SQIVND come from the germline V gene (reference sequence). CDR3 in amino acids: CASSTGTGRSYTF. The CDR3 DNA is TGTGCCAGTAGCACCGGGACAGGCAGGAGCTACACCTTC.

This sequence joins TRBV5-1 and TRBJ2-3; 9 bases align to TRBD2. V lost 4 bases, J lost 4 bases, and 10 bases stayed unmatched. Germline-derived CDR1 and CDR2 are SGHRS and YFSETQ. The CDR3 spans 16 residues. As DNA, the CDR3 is TGCGCCAGCAGCCCGAACCAGCGGGAGGTGGCAGATACGCAGTATTTT. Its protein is CASSPNQREVADTQYF.

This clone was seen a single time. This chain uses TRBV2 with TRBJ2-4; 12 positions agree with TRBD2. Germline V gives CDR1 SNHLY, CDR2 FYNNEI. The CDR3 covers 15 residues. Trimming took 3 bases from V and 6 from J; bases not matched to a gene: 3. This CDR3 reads CASSETLAGGNIQYF. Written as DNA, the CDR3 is TGTGCCAGCAGTGAGACACTAGCGGGAGGAAACATTCAGTACTTC.

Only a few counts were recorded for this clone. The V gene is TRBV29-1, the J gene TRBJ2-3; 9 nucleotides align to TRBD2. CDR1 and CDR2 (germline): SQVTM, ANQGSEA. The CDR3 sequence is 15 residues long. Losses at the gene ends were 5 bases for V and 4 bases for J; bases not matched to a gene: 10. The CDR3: CSVLSASGTPDTQYF. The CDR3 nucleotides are TGCAGCGTTCTTTCGGCTAGCGGGACCCCAGATACGCAGTATTTT.

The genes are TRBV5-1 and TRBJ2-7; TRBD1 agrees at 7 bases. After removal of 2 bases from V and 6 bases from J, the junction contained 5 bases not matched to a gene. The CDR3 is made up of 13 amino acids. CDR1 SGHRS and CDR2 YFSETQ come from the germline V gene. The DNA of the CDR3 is TGCGCCAGCAGCTTACAGGGGAATGGCGAGCAGTACGTC. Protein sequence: CASSLQGNGEQYV.

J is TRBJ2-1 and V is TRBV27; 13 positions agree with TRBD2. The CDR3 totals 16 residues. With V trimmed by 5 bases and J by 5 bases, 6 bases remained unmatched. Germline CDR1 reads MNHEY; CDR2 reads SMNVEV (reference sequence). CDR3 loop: CASSPTSGRPNNEQFF. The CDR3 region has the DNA TGTGCCAGCAGTCCGACTAGCGGGAGGCCGAACAATGAGCAGTTCTTC.

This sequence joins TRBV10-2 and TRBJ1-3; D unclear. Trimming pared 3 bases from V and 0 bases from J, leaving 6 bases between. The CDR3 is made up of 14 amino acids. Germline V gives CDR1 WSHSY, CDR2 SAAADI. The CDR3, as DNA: TGCGCCAGCAGTGACGGTAACTCTGGAAACACCATATATTTT. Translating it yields CASSDGNSGNTIYF.

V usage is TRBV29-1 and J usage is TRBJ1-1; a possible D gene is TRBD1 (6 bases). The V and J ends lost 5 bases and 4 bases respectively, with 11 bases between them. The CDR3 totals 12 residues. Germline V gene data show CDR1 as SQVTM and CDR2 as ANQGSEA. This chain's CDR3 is CSVRVQGTEAFF. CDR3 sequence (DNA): TGCAGCGTTAGAGTACAGGGCACTGAAGCTTTCTTT.

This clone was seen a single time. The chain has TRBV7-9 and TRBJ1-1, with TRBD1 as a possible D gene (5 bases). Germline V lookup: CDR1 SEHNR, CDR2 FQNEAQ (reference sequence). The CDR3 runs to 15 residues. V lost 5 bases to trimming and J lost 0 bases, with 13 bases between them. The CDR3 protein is CASSTGGPLNTEAFF. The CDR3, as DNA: TGTGCCAGCAGCACCGGGGGACCTTTGAACACTGAAGCTTTCTTT.

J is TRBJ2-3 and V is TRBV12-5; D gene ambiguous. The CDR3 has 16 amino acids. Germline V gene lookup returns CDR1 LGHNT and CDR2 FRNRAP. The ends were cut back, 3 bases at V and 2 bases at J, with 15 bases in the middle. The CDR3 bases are TGTGCTAGTGGTTTAAGGTTAGACGCTAACACAGATACGCAGTATTTT. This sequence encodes CASGLRLDANTDTQYF.

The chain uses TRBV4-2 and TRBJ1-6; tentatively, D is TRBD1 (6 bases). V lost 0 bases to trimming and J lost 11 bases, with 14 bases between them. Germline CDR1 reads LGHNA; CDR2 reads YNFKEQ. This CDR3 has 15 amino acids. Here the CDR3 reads CASSQDLRGGTPLHF. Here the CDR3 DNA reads TGTGCCAGCAGCCAAGATCTCAGGGGTGGCACACCCCTCCACTTT.

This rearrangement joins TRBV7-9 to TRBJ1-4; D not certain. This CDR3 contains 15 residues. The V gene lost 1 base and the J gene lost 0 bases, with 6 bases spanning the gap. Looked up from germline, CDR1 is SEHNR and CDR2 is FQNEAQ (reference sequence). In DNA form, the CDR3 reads TGTGCCAGCAGCTTAGTTCTTGCAACTAATGAAAAACTGTTTTTT. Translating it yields CASSLVLATNEKLFF.

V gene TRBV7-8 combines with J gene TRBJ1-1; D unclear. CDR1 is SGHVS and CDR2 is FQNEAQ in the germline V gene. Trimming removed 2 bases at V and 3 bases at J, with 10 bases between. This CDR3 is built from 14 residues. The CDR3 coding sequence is TGTGCCAGCAGCTTACTTCCAGCTTACACTGAAGCTTTCTTT. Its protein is CASSLLPAYTEAFF.

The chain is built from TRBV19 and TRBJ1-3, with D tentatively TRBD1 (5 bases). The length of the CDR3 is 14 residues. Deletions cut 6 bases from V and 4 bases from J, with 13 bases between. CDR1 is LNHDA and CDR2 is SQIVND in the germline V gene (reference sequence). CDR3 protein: CASRVAGSGNTIYF. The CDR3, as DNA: TGTGCCAGTAGAGTGGCAGGGTCGGGAAACACCATATATTTT. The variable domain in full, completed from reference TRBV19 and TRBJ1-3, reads DGGITQSPKYLFRKEGQNVTLSCEQNLNHDAMYWYRQDPGQGLRLIYYSQIVNDFQKGDIAEGYSVSREKKESFPLTVTSAQKNPTAFYLCASRVAGSGNTIYFGEGSWLTVV.

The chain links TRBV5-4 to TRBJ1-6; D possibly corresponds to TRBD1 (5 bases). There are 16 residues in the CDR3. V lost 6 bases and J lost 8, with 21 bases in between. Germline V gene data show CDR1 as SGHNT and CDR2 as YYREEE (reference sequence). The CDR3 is CASTPGGGGGHSPLHF. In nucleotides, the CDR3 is TGTGCCAGCACCCCCGGGGGGGGAGGTGGGCATTCACCCCTCCACTTT.

The CDR3 DNA reads as TGTGCCAGCAGCGTTGCAGGGGGGGACACTGAAGCTTTCTTT. It yields the protein CASSVAGGDTEAFF. V gene TRBV9 combines with J gene TRBJ1-1; 7 nucleotides line up with TRBD1. The length of the CDR3 is 14 residues. The V gene's germline CDR1 is SGDLS and CDR2 YYNGEE. V gave up 2 bases and J gave up 3 bases; unmatched junction bases: 4. Drawing the rest from reference TRBV9 and TRBJ1-1, the complete variable domain is DSGVTQTPKHLITATGQRVTLRCSPRSGDLSVYWYQQSLDQGLQFLIQYYNGEERAKGNILERFSAQQFPDLHSELNLSSLELGDSALYFCASSVAGGDTEAFFGQGTRLTVV.

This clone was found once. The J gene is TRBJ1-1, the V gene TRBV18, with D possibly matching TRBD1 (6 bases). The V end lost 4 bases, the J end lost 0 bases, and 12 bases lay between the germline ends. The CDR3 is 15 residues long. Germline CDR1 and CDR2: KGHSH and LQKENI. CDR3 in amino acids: CASSHSTGMNTEAFF. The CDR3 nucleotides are TGTGCCAGCTCACACTCGACAGGAATGAACACTGAAGCTTTCTTT. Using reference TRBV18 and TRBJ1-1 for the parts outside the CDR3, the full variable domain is NAGVMQNPRHLVRRRGQEARLRCSPMKGHSHVYWYRQLPEEGLKFMVYLQKENIIDESGMPKERFSAEFPKEGPSILRIQQVVRGDSAAYFCASSHSTGMNTEAFFGQGTRLTVV.

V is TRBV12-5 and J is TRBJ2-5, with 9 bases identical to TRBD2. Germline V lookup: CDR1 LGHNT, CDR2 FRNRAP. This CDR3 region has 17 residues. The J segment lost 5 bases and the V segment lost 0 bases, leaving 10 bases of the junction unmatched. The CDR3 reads CASGLVGRGRAGETQYF. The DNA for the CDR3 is TGTGCTAGTGGTTTGGTAGGTCGCGGGAGGGCCGGGGAGACCCAGTACTTC.

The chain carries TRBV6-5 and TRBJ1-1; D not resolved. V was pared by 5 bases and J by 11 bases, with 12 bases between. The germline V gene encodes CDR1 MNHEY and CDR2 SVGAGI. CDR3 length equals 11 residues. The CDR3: CASSLAPTAFF. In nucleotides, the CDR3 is TGTGCCAGCAGTCTCGCTCCGACGGCTTTCTTT.

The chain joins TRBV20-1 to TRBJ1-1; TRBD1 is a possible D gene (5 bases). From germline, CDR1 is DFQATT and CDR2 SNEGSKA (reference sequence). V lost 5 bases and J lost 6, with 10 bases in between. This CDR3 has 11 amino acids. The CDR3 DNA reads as TGCAGTGCTTGGGGGTACCCTGAAGCTTTCTTT. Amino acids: CSAWGYPEAFF.

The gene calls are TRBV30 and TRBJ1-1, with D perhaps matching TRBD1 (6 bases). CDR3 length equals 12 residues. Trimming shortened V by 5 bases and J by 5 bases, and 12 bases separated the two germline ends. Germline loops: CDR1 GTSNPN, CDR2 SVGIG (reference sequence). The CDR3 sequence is CAWGHQGTEAFF. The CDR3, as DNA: TGTGCCTGGGGACACCAGGGGACTGAAGCTTTCTTT.

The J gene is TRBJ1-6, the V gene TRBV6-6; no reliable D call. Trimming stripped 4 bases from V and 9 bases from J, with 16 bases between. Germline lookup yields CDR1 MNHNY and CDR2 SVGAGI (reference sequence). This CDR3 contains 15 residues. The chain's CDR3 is CASSLAEGQFSPLHF. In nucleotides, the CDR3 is TGTGCCAGCAGTTTGGCGGAAGGTCAATTTTCACCCCTCCACTTT.

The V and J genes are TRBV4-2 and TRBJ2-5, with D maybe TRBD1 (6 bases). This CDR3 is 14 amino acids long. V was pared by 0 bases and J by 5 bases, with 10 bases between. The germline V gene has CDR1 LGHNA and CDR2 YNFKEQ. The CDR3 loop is CASSQDNDRETQYF. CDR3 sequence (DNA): TGTGCCAGCAGCCAAGATAACGACAGGGAGACCCAGTACTTC.

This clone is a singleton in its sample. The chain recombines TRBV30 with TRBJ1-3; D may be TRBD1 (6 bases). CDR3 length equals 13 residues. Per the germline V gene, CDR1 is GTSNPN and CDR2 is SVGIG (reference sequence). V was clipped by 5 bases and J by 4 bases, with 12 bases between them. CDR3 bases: TGTGCCTGGGAGGAGGGGACAGGAAACACCATATATTTT. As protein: CAWEEGTGNTIYF.

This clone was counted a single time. The CDR3 nucleotides read TGCGCCAGCAGCCCCTCACAGGGGGCTGGGAACACTGAAGCTTTCTTT. It yields the protein CASSPSQGAGNTEAFF. V gene TRBV5-1 combines with J gene TRBJ1-1; 9 bases are shared with TRBD1. Germline-derived CDR1 and CDR2 are SGHRS and YFSETQ. This CDR3 region has 16 residues. J was trimmed by 1 base and V by 4 bases; bases with no gene match: 8.